These T cell receptor beta chains were read from a single sample in a study of blood T cell repertoires in COVID-19. Generated by immunoSEQ multiplex PCR, the TCRdb table keeps only in-frame clones and is missing some. Of 150,000 to 200,000 clones detected, about 82% appear once; the ten largest clones hold under 5.5%. The source material was peripheral blood. The receptor set was obtained from a woman between 25 and 40 years old with acute or convalescent COVID-19. CDR3s include the opening cysteine and the closing phenylalanine or tryptophan. A D gene is named only where the DNA matches it firmly. Size is stated for part of the rows, as once, few or many counts, or as a class when the clone is expanded.

TRBV2,TRBJ1-2,.,15,.,TGTGCCAGCAGTGAAGCTGGCAGGGGTAGATATGGCTACACCTTC,CASSEAGRGRYGYTF
TRBV7-9,TRBJ2-3,.,15,TRBD2,TGTGCCAGCAGCTTAACTAGCGGGGGCACAGATACGCAGTATTTT,CASSLTSGGTDTQYF
TRBV12-3/TRBV12-4,TRBJ2-3,.,11,.,TGTGCCAGCAGTCCACTAGGAACGCAGTATTTT,CASSPLGTQYF
TRBV30,TRBJ2-3,.,14,TRBD1,TGTGCCTGTGACCCGGGACAGAGCACAGATACGCAGTATTTT,CACDPGQSTDTQYF
TRBV11-2,TRBJ2-1,.,17,.,TGTGCCAGCAGCCCCCGACTAGTCCCGAGCTCCTACAATGAGCAGTTCTTC,CASSPRLVPSSYNEQFF
TRBV27,TRBJ1-1,.,14,.,TGTGCCAGCAGTTTACGGTGGGGGGGCGCTGAAGCTTTCTTT,CASSLRWGGAEAFF
TRBV5-1,TRBJ2-5,.,16,TRBD2,TGCGCCAGCAGCACCGGACTAGCGGGGGGGGCGGAGACCCAGTACTTC,CASSTGLAGGAETQYF
TRBV19,TRBJ2-5,.,16,.,TGTGCCAGTAGAACCGGCCGGGGGGCCCTGGGAGAGACCCAGTACTTC,CASRTGRGALGETQYF
TRBV6-1,TRBJ2-3,.,16,TRBD2,TGTGCCAGCAGTGATCTAGCGGGAGGGTCTGCAGATACGCAGTATTTT,CASSDLAGGSADTQYF
TRBV3-1/TRBV3-2,TRBJ2-1,.,15,TRBD2,TGTGCCAGCAGCCTGGGACTAGCGGCCAACAATGAGCAGTTCTTC,CASSLGLAANNEQFF
TRBV27,TRBJ2-3,.,15,.,TGTGCCAGCCTAGGCGGCGTTGACAGCACAGATACGCAGTATTTT,CASLGGVDSTDTQYF
TRBV6-5,TRBJ2-7,.,12,.,TGTGCCAGCAGCGAGGTTCGACACGAGCAGTACTTC,CASSEVRHEQYF
TRBV7-2,TRBJ2-7,.,12,.,TGTGCCAGCGGGGCGAGCTCCTACGAGCAGTACTTC,CASGASSYEQYF
TRBV27,TRBJ1-5,.,15,.,TGTGCCAGCAGTTTATCAAGACAGGGCAATCAGCCCCAGCATTTT,CASSLSRQGNQPQHF
TRBV5-6,TRBJ1-2,.,14,.,TGTGCCAGCAGCTTGAACAGGGTTCTCAGGGGCTACACCTTC,CASSLNRVLRGYTF
TRBV2,TRBJ1-4,.,15,TRBD1,TGTGCCAGCAGAGCTACAGGGGGAGGAGATGAAAAACTGTTTTTT,CASRATGGGDEKLFF
TRBV6-2/TRBV6-3,TRBJ2-7,.,14,.,TGTGCCAGCAGTGCTGTCGGGAAGGCTTACGAGCAGTACTTC,CASSAVGKAYEQYF
TRBV28,TRBJ1-5,.,13,TRBD1,TGTGCCATCGCGGACAGGGCTAGGCAGCCCCAGCATTTT,CAIADRARQPQHF
TRBV4-1,TRBJ1-5,.,15,.,TGCGCCAGCAGCCAGTTGGGCGCCCCCAATCAGCCCCAGCATTTT,CASSQLGAPNQPQHF
TRBV28,TRBJ1-4,.,15,.,TGTGCCAGCAGTAGCCAGGGATCCTTTAATGAAAAACTGTTTTTT,CASSSQGSFNEKLFF
TRBV7-8,TRBJ2-7,.,15,.,TGTGCCAGCAGCTTAGCGGGGGCTCTCTCCTACGAGCAGTACTTC,CASSLAGALSYEQYF
TRBV27,TRBJ2-7,.,18,.,TGTGCCAGCAGTTTGCGTCCATTATTGAGCGTCAGCTCCTACGAGCAGTACTTC,CASSLRPLLSVSSYEQYF
TRBV7-9,TRBJ2-5,.,12,.,TGTGCCAGCAGCCCCTCCCAAGAGACCCAGTACTTC,CASSPSQETQYF
TRBV12-3/TRBV12-4,TRBJ2-7,few,13,TRBD2,TGTGCCAGCAGTCGGACTAGGATCCACGAGCAGTACTTC,CASSRTRIHEQYF
TRBV6-4,TRBJ1-6,.,13,.,TGTGCCAGCAGTGACCAGGGAGGGTCACCCCTCCACTTT,CASSDQGGSPLHF
TRBV11-3,TRBJ2-7,.,10,.,TGTGCCAGCAGCCACCGCCGGGAGTACTTC,CASSHRREYF
TRBV2,TRBJ2-2,once,13,.,TGTGCCAGCAGTGTTGAGGGTTGGGGGGAGCTGTTTTTT,CASSVEGWGELFF
TRBV7-8,TRBJ2-1,.,17,TRBD2,TGTGCCAGCAGCGTTACTAGCGGGACCGGCTCCTACAATGAGCAGTTCTTC,CASSVTSGTGSYNEQFF
TRBV7-8,TRBJ2-4,few,14,TRBD1,TGTGCCAGCAGCTCGGATCAGGGGGTTAACATTCAGTACTTC,CASSSDQGVNIQYF
TRBV28,TRBJ2-3,.,12,.,TGTGCCAGCAGTTTTCGGCGGGATACGCAGTATTTT,CASSFRRDTQYF
TRBV28,TRBJ2-7,.,13,.,TGTGCCAGCAGCCCGACAGCGACCTACGAGCAGTACTTC,CASSPTATYEQYF
TRBV20-1,TRBJ2-7,.,11,TRBD1,TGCAGTACAACAGGGGTCTACGAGCAGTACTTC,CSTTGVYEQYF
TRBV7-9,TRBJ1-1,.,14,.,TGTGCCAGCAGCTTAGTTCCCATGAACACTGAAGCTTTCTTT,CASSLVPMNTEAFF
TRBV3-1/TRBV3-2,TRBJ2-3,.,16,TRBD1,TGTGCCAGCAGCCGGCGACAGGGGGACGGCACAGATACGCAGTATTTT,CASSRRQGDGTDTQYF
TRBV29-1,TRBJ1-5,.,14,.,TGCAGCGTTGCGATACAGGGCCCCAATCAGCCCCAGCATTTT,CSVAIQGPNQPQHF
TRBV2,TRBJ1-5,few,15,TRBD1,TGTGCCAGCAGTGATGGGGACAGAAGCAATCAGCCCCAGCATTTT,CASSDGDRSNQPQHF
TRBV7-2,TRBJ2-7,.,17,TRBD1,TGTGCCAGCAGCGTAGCGTTAGGGGGCTCGCTCCCCTACGAGCAGTACTTC,CASSVALGGSLPYEQYF
TRBV29-1,TRBJ2-5,.,16,.,TGCAGCGTTACGATGAGACCGCTGGGGGGCCAAGAGACCCAGTACTTC,CSVTMRPLGGQETQYF
TRBV6-6,TRBJ1-1,.,14,TRBD1,TGTGCCAGCAGTTACCCGACAGGGGACACTGAAGCTTTCTTT,CASSYPTGDTEAFF
TRBV4-3,TRBJ1-4,.,18,TRBD1,TGCGCCAGCAGCCAAGATAGGCCCCGGGACAGGGGTTATGAAAAACTGTTTTTT,CASSQDRPRDRGYEKLFF
TRBV10-3,TRBJ2-1,.,11,.,TGTGCCATCAGTGGTACGGGGGTATCCTTCTTC,CAISGTGVSFF